The rows below give T cell receptor beta chains drawn from one sample of a study of T cell changes during pregnancy in multiple sclerosis. Assay used: immunoSEQ multiplex PCR; TCRdb lists only in-frame clones, some missing. The sample comprises 85,000 to 130,000 clones, approximately 94% of which are singletons, and approximately 1% rests with the top ten. This specimen consisted of peripheral blood, obtained before pregnancy. The receptors were sampled from a female donor with multiple sclerosis, enrolled in a pregnancy study. Each CDR3 is given with its conserved first and last residue. The D gene is left open where the match is weak. Clone size is given for some rows only: seen once, a few or many times, or a class if the clone is expanded.

j_gene	abundance	v_gene	d_gene	CDR3aa	CDR3nt
TRBJ1-2	few	TRBV25-1	NA	CASSGGVGNYGYTF	TGTGCCAGCAGTGGGGGGGTAGGGAACTATGGCTACACCTTC
TRBJ2-1	NA	TRBV6-5	NA	CASSYVSRVDEQFF	TGTGCCAGCAGTTACGTCTCCAGGGTCGATGAGCAGTTCTTC
TRBJ1-2	many	TRBV4-1	NA	CASSQGSFQTFPNYGYTF	TGCGCCAGCAGCCAAGGGAGTTTCCAAACCTTTCCTAACTATGGCTACACCTTC
TRBJ1-2	NA	TRBV6-1	NA	CASSESLGADYGYTF	TGTGCCAGCAGTGAAAGTCTAGGGGCAGATTATGGCTACACCTTC
TRBJ2-7	NA	TRBV9	NA	CASSVAAGFSYEQYF	TGTGCCAGCAGCGTAGCTGCGGGATTCTCCTACGAGCAGTACTTC
TRBJ2-7	NA	TRBV5-5	NA	CASSGGTYEQYF	TGTGCCAGCAGCGGAGGGACTTACGAGCAGTACTTC
TRBJ2-2	NA	TRBV11-3	TRBD1	CASSPRQGQDTGELFF	TGTGCCAGCAGCCCTCGACAGGGGCAGGACACCGGGGAGCTGTTTTTT
TRBJ2-6	NA	TRBV4-2	NA	CASSQGADSSGANVLTF	TGTGCCAGCAGCCAAGGGGCTGACAGCTCTGGGGCCAACGTCCTGACTTTC
TRBJ1-3	once	TRBV6-1	NA	CASSEQRVRNTIYF	TGTGCCAGCAGTGAACAGCGGGTTAGAAACACCATATATTTT
TRBJ2-1	NA	TRBV6-5	NA	CASSSGTYNEQFF	TGTGCCAGCAGTTCGGGGACCTACAATGAGCAGTTCTTC
TRBJ2-7	NA	TRBV19	TRBD2	CASSISSGLAGGPSYEQYF	TGTGCCAGTAGTATATCCTCCGGACTAGCGGGAGGGCCGTCCTACGAGCAGTACTTC
TRBJ2-7	NA	TRBV27	NA	CASSLSQSSSYEQYF	TGTGCCAGCAGTTTATCACAGTCAAGCTCCTACGAGCAGTACTTC
TRBJ2-7	NA	TRBV11-2	TRBD2	CASSPTSGPGYEQYF	TGTGCCAGCAGCCCCACTAGCGGCCCGGGGTACGAGCAGTACTTC
TRBJ2-1	NA	TRBV19	NA	CASSIVSAGTLYNEQFF	TGTGCCAGTAGTATTGTTTCGGCGGGAACCCTCTACAATGAGCAGTTCTTC
TRBJ1-1	NA	TRBV28	NA	CASSLPRAGGGSTEAFF	TGTGCCAGCAGTTTACCTCGGGCGGGAGGGGGTAGCACTGAAGCTTTCTTT
TRBJ1-1	few	TRBV28	NA	CGTSKQGNTEAFF	TGTGGAACCTCAAAACAGGGGAACACTGAAGCTTTCTTT
TRBJ2-7	NA	TRBV13	TRBD2	CASSSRTSGRYEQYF	TGTGCCAGCAGCTCCCGGACTAGCGGGAGATACGAGCAGTACTTC
TRBJ2-7	NA	TRBV30	NA	CAWKQGSYEQYF	TGTGCCTGGAAGCAGGGCTCCTACGAGCAGTACTTC